These 3 T cell receptor beta chains originate from one sample sequenced in a study of cytomegalovirus exposure and HLA in healthy donors. Both 60 Vbeta primers and 13 Jbeta primers went into the PCR. Sequencing was performed with immunoSEQ multiplex PCR; in TCRdb, only in-frame clones are kept and a portion is missing. The data show around 150,000 clones, approximately 76% seen once. The sequenced sample was PBMCs. These receptors all stem from a man aged 60 to 69 in good health and CMV-seronegative.

The chain joins TRBV5-6 to TRBJ2-6, with D possibly matching TRBD1 (6 bases). The CDR3 runs 16 residues. Trimming took off 0 bases at V and 2 bases at J, with 9 bases between the two ends. Germline-derived CDR1 and CDR2 are SGHDT and YYEEEE. CDR3 residues: CASSLVGAAGANVLTF. The CDR3 bases are TGTGCCAGCAGCTTGGTGGGGGCCGCTGGGGCCAACGTCCTGACTTTC.

This chain links TRBV30 with TRBJ2-3; no clear D gene. Germline assignment: CDR1 GTSNPN and CDR2 SVGIG (reference sequence). Trimming shortened V by 0 bases and J by 6 bases, and 4 bases separated the two germline ends. This CDR3 region has 11 residues. The CDR3 loop is CAWSVSDTQYF. In DNA form, the CDR3 reads TGTGCCTGGAGTGTTTCGGATACGCAGTATTTT.

The chain is built from TRBV30 and TRBJ2-3; D unresolved. The V and J ends lost 2 bases and 2 bases respectively, with 14 bases between them. Per the germline V gene, CDR1 is GTSNPN and CDR2 is SVGIG (reference sequence). This CDR3 is 15 amino acids long. This CDR3 reads CAWSPPRASTDTQYF. The CDR3 bases are TGTGCCTGGAGTCCCCCGAGAGCCTCCACAGATACGCAGTATTTT.